These 6 T cell receptor beta chains came from one sample sequenced in a study of T cell repertoires in cytomegalovirus infection. In TCRdb, the reads were re-called with MiXCR into one record per CDR3 protein. The sample contains under 300,000 distinct CDR3 sequences, 22% of which appear only once. These receptors lack a known antigen. Material: cultured PBMCs, obtained from culture after CMV antigen stimulation. The receptors shown here come from a human donor in good health (CMV status not recorded). Some clones in this sample may be carry-over from other donors' samples.

The J gene is TRBJ2-1, the V gene TRBV5-6; D is unclear. This CDR3 region has 15 residues. Germline V gene sequence: CDR1 SGHDT, CDR2 YYEEEE. V shed 3 bases and J shed 7 bases, with 17 bases lying between them. The CDR3 region has the DNA TGTGCCAGCAGCTACGGACGAGCCGCCGGGAATGAGCAGTTCTTC. Translated: CASSYGRAAGNEQFF.

Many counts were recorded for this clonotype. The rearrangement joins TRBV7-2 to TRBJ2-3; unclear D gene. V lost 6 bases and J 1 base, leaving 8 bases between the germline ends. Germline V gene data show CDR1 as SGHTA and CDR2 as FQGNSA. This CDR3 region has 13 residues. The DNA for the CDR3 is TGTGCCAGCAGGGACGCGCGCACAGATACGCAGTATTTT. Its protein is CASRDARTDTQYF.

There are a few counts of this clonotype. The chain links TRBV12-3 or TRBV12-4 to TRBJ1-2; D not certain. Trimming shortened V by 6 bases and J by 4 bases, and 21 bases separated the two germline ends. The CDR3 contains 16 residues. For the CDR3, the DNA is TGTGCCAGCAGCCTACACTCGGACGGCTCCGTCTATGGCTACACCTTC. Residues: CASSLHSDGSVYGYTF.

J is TRBJ1-1 and V is TRBV12-3 or TRBV12-4; tentatively, D is TRBD1 (6 bases). The CDR3 runs 12 residues. The ends were cut back, 6 bases at V and 7 bases at J, with 12 bases in the middle. CDR3 DNA sequence: TGTGCCAGCAGAGGGGGGCCCGATGAAGCTTTCTTT. Amino acids: CASRGGPDEAFF.

This clonotype was seen only a few times. J is TRBJ2-3 and V is TRBV6-8; D unresolved. Per the germline V gene, CDR1 is MNHGY and CDR2 is SAAAGT. The CDR3 covers 17 residues. With 4 bases removed from V and 0 bases from J, the gap between germline ends came to 17 bases. The CDR3, as DNA: TGTGCCAGCAGTTCGCCTCGCAACTCCAGAAGCACAGATACGCAGTATTTT. It specifies CASSSPRNSRSTDTQYF.

The rearrangement links TRBV7-9 to TRBJ2-1; maybe TRBD2 (6 bases). The CDR3 covers 15 residues. V was trimmed by 5 bases and J by 2 bases, leaving 13 bases between them. CDR1 and CDR2 from the germline V gene are SEHNR and FQNEAQ (reference sequence). CDR3 bases: TGTGCCAGCAGCCGACTAGACAGTACCTACAATGAGCAGTTCTTC. It codes for CASSRLDSTYNEQFF.